A selection of T cell receptor beta chains follows, all from one sample in a study of cytomegalovirus exposure and HLA in healthy donors. TCRdb's table, derived via immunoSEQ multiplex PCR, lists solely in-frame clones and lacks some. The sample holds around 97,000 clones, 76% seen once. The sequencing sample was made of PBMCs. These receptors came from a woman aged 18-30 years in good health and CMV-seropositive. Each CDR3 is given with its conserved first and last residue. The D gene is left open where the match is weak. Only some rows state a clone size, as once, few, many or a class for expanded clones.

v_call	j_call	clone_size	d_call	cdr3_nt	cdr3_aa
TRBV18	TRBJ2-6	NA	NA	TGTGCCAGCTCAGGGGGATCCGGGACACCGGGCTCTGGGGCCAACGTCCTGACTTTC	CASSGGSGTPGSGANVLTF
TRBV9	TRBJ2-1	NA	TRBD2	TGTGCCAGCAGCGTAGGACTAGCGGGAGTTTCCTACAATGAGCAGTTCTTC	CASSVGLAGVSYNEQFF
TRBV29-1	TRBJ2-7	NA	NA	TGCAGCGTTATGGGGCGGACCACCTACGAGCAGTACTTC	CSVMGRTTYEQYF
TRBV7-9	TRBJ2-7	NA	TRBD2	TGTGCCAGCAGCACTAGCGGGAGCTGGTACGAGCAGTACTTC	CASSTSGSWYEQYF
TRBV9	TRBJ2-2	NA	TRBD2	TGTGCCAGCAGCGTAGGAAGCGGGATGAACACCGGGGAGCTGTTTTTT	CASSVGSGMNTGELFF
TRBV15	TRBJ1-1	NA	NA	TGTGCCACCAGCGCCTATCGGGAGAACACTGAAGCTTTCTTT	CATSAYRENTEAFF
TRBV9	TRBJ2-7	NA	TRBD2	TGTGCCAGCAGCGTAGCAGGGGCGGGGGGGCCGTACGAGCAGTACTTC	CASSVAGAGGPYEQYF
TRBV5-8	TRBJ2-2	few	NA	TGTGCCAGCAGCGAAACGGACTGGATAAACACCGGGGAGCTGTTTTTT	CASSETDWINTGELFF
TRBV6-5	TRBJ1-6	NA	TRBD1	TGTGCCAGCAGTTACTTACAGGGGGCTTATTCACCCCTCCACTTT	CASSYLQGAYSPLHF
TRBV2	TRBJ2-1	NA	NA	TGTGCCAGCATCCGGGATCTTTTAAATGAGCAGTTCTTC	CASIRDLLNEQFF
TRBV27	TRBJ2-2	few	TRBD1	TGTGCCAGCAGTTTATCCCCTTGGACAGGGGTCATCGGGGAGCTGTTTTTT	CASSLSPWTGVIGELFF
TRBV19	TRBJ1-1	NA	TRBD1	TGTGCCAGTAGTATAGGGGGACAGATGAACACTGAAGCTTTCTTT	CASSIGGQMNTEAFF
TRBV6-6	TRBJ1-5	NA	NA	TGTGCCAGCAGTTACGACAGAAGCTTCAATCAGCCCCAGCATTTT	CASSYDRSFNQPQHF
TRBV4-2	TRBJ2-7	many	NA	TGTGCCAGCAGCCAAGGCGGACAATCCTACGAGCAGTACTTC	CASSQGGQSYEQYF
TRBV29-1	TRBJ2-1	NA	NA	TGCAGCGTTGAAGTGGCAGGGAACCTGTTCTTC	CSVEVAGNLFF
TRBV19	TRBJ1-5	NA	NA	TGTGCCAGTAGTATAAGCGGGAATCAGCCCCAGCATTTT	CASSISGNQPQHF
TRBV4-3	TRBJ1-6	few	TRBD1	TGCGCCAGCAGCCAAGATCGGGACAGAGAATCACCCCTCCACTTT	CASSQDRDRESPLHF
TRBV19	TRBJ1-1	few	TRBD1	TGTGCCAGTAGTATCACAGGGGGGGTCACTGAAGCTTTCTTT	CASSITGGVTEAFF
TRBV9	TRBJ1-5	NA	NA	TGTGCCAGCAGCGCGGGGGTACATGGAAATCAGCCCCAGCATTTT	CASSAGVHGNQPQHF
TRBV5-1	TRBJ2-1	NA	NA	TGCGCCAGCAGTCCGGGACAAACCTCCTACAATGAGCAGTTCTTC	CASSPGQTSYNEQFF
TRBV7-3	TRBJ2-1	NA	NA	TGTGCCAGCAGCATACTAGTCGGGGGAAGGAATGAGCAGTTCTTC	CASSILVGGRNEQFF
TRBV5-6	TRBJ1-3	NA	NA	TGTGCCAGCAGTCCCCACAGCCTCTTGGGGGCTGGGGACACCATATATTTT	CASSPHSLLGAGDTIYF
TRBV2	TRBJ2-3	NA	TRBD2	TGTGCCAGCAGACCTAGCGGGAGTGGGTTGACAGATACGCAGTATTTT	CASRPSGSGLTDTQYF
TRBV9	TRBJ2-7	few	TRBD1	TGTGCCAGCAGCGAAGGGGGCATCAACGAGCAGTACTTC	CASSEGGINEQYF
TRBV7-2	TRBJ2-5	NA	NA	TGTGCCAGCAGCTTAGAGGAGGGGGAGACCCAGTACTTC	CASSLEEGETQYF
TRBV27	TRBJ2-6	NA	NA	TGTGCCAGCAGTTTATTATCTGGGGCCAACGTCCTGACTTTC	CASSLLSGANVLTF
TRBV18	TRBJ1-5	NA	TRBD1	TGTGCCAGCTCACTCAGGACAGGACTAAATCAGCCCCAGCATTTT	CASSLRTGLNQPQHF
TRBV4-3	TRBJ1-1	few	NA	TGCGCCAGCAGCCAAGATGGGGCAGGGGAGACTGAAGCTTTCTTT	CASSQDGAGETEAFF
TRBV28	TRBJ2-7	NA	TRBD1	TGTGCCAGCAGTGCTCCGGGACAGGGTTACCACGAGCAGTACTTC	CASSAPGQGYHEQYF
TRBV30	TRBJ1-1	NA	TRBD1	TGTGCCTGGAGCAGGGGGGACCTGACAGCTTTCTTT	CAWSRGDLTAFF
TRBV28	TRBJ2-3	NA	NA	TGTGCCAGCAGCCCAGGTATTGTCGCAGATACGCAGTATTTT	CASSPGIVADTQYF
TRBV30	TRBJ1-5	once	NA	TGTGCCTGGAGTCGGTCGACAGTAATATATAGCAATCAGCCCCAGCATTTT	CAWSRSTVIYSNQPQHF
TRBV2	TRBJ2-5	NA	TRBD2	TGTGCCAGCAGTGAATTGAGCGGGAGGCAGACCCAGTACTTC	CASSELSGRQTQYF